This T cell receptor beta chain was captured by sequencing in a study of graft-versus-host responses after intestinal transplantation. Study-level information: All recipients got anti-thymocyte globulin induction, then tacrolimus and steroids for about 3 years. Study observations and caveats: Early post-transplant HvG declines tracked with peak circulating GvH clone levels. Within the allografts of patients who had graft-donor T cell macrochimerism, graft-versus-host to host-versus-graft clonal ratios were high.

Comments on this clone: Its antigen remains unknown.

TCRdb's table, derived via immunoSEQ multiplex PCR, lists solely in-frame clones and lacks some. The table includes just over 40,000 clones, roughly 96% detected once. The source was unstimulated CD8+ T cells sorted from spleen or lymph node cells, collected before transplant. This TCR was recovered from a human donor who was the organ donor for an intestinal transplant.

In DNA, the CDR3 is TGCGCCAGCAGCCAAGATGTGTATTTGGGGGCAGGGAAAATAGCTAACTATGGCTACACCTTC. Its protein is CASSQDVYLGAGKIANYGYTF. V gene TRBV4-1 combines with J gene TRBJ1-2, with D perhaps matching TRBD1 (6 bases). The germline CDR1 and CDR2 sequences are MGHRA and YSYEKL. The CDR3 covers 21 residues. Trimming took off 0 bases at V and 0 bases at J, with 26 bases between the two ends.